These T cell receptor beta chains were read from a single sample in a study of T cell responses to AZD1222 COVID-19 vaccine. Sequencing used immunoSEQ multiplex PCR; TCRdb keeps in-frame clones, though not all of them. The repertoire consists of some 130,000 clones, with 93% occurring once and the leading ten covering roughly 1%. The source was peripheral blood, collected on day 0 of AZD1222 vaccination. Receptor source: an adult in good health. CDR3s include the opening cysteine and the closing phenylalanine or tryptophan. Fields, in order: D gene, clone size, V gene, J gene, CDR3 DNA, CDR3 protein. The D gene is left open where the match is weak. Clone size is not always given. Where it is, it says once, few, many or a class for expanded clones.

D: TRBD1; size: few; V: TRBV30; J: TRBJ2-6; DNA: TGTGCCTGGAGTGTGGACAGGGTACCCTCTGGGGCCAACGTCCTGACTTTC; CDR3: CAWSVDRVPSGANVLTF
D: TRBD1; size: .; V: TRBV29-1; J: TRBJ1-1; DNA: TGCAGCGATACCGGGACAGCGAACACTGAAGCTTTCTTT; CDR3: CSDTGTANTEAFF
D: TRBD1; size: .; V: TRBV5-1; J: TRBJ1-1; DNA: TGCGCCAGCAGCTTTCTAGACAGGGAGACTGAAGCTTTCTTT; CDR3: CASSFLDRETEAFF
D: .; size: .; V: TRBV6-6; J: TRBJ1-1; DNA: TGTGCCAGCAGTTGGTCCAGACAAAACACTGAAGCTTTCTTT; CDR3: CASSWSRQNTEAFF
D: .; size: .; V: TRBV7-2; J: TRBJ1-2; DNA: TGTGCCAGCAGCCCTCAGACAGGCACTTACTACACCTTC; CDR3: CASSPQTGTYYTF
D: TRBD1; size: .; V: TRBV3-1/TRBV3-2; J: TRBJ2-7; DNA: TGTGCCAGCAGCCAAGAAAGACAGGGGCCTTCCTACGAGCAGTACTTC; CDR3: CASSQERQGPSYEQYF
D: .; size: .; V: TRBV4-2; J: TRBJ2-3; DNA: TGTGCCAGCAGCCCTAGGGCAGATACGCAGTATTTT; CDR3: CASSPRADTQYF
D: .; size: .; V: TRBV10-1; J: TRBJ1-1; DNA: TGCGCCAGCAGTGAGTCAGGGGCGGACCGGCTTGCTTTCTTT; CDR3: CASSESGADRLAFF
D: .; size: .; V: TRBV9; J: TRBJ1-1; DNA: TGTGCCAGCAGCGTAGGGGGCTCCGAAACTGAAGCTTTCTTT; CDR3: CASSVGGSETEAFF
D: .; size: .; V: TRBV7-9; J: TRBJ1-1; DNA: TGTGCCAGCAGCTTAGCGCAAGGAGCTGAAGCTTTCTTT; CDR3: CASSLAQGAEAFF
D: TRBD2; size: .; V: TRBV4-1; J: TRBJ2-2; DNA: TGCGCCAGCAGCCAAGGAGGACTAGCGGGGCAATTCAACGGGGAGCTGTTTTTT; CDR3: CASSQGGLAGQFNGELFF
D: .; size: .; V: TRBV29-1; J: TRBJ1-1; DNA: TGCAGCGTTGACGGCACAAGAACGAGTAGGGCTTTCTTT; CDR3: CSVDGTRTSRAFF
D: .; size: .; V: TRBV6-5; J: TRBJ1-4; DNA: TGTGCCAGCTTATCAGGATCAACTAATGAAAAACTGTTTTTT; CDR3: CASLSGSTNEKLFF
D: TRBD1; size: .; V: TRBV2; J: TRBJ1-1; DNA: TGTGCCAGCACCCGGACAGGCCCCACTGAAGCTTTCTTT; CDR3: CASTRTGPTEAFF
D: .; size: once; V: TRBV15; J: TRBJ1-1; DNA: TGTGCCACCAGCAGAGATAGAACACTGAACACTGAAGCTTTCTTT; CDR3: CATSRDRTLNTEAFF
D: TRBD1; size: .; V: TRBV5-1; J: TRBJ2-5; DNA: TGCGCCAGCAGCTTACAGGGGTTGGGGGAGACAGAGACCCAGTACTTC; CDR3: CASSLQGLGETETQYF
D: .; size: .; V: TRBV5-4; J: TRBJ1-2; DNA: TGTGCCAGCAGTTCTGCTGGGGTCGGATTAAAAATCTATGGCTACACCTTC; CDR3: CASSSAGVGLKIYGYTF
D: .; size: .; V: TRBV7-9; J: TRBJ2-6; DNA: TGTGCCAGCAGCCACGACATTCTCACTGGGGCCAACGTCCTGACTTTC; CDR3: CASSHDILTGANVLTF
D: .; size: once; V: TRBV5-4; J: TRBJ1-6; DNA: TGTGCCAGCAGCTTGGGGGACCGATATAATTCACCCCTCCACTTT; CDR3: CASSLGDRYNSPLHF
D: .; size: .; V: TRBV2; J: TRBJ1-1; DNA: TGTGCCAGCAGTGAAGCCGGCTGGAACACTGAAGCTTTCTTT; CDR3: CASSEAGWNTEAFF
D: .; size: .; V: TRBV7-2; J: TRBJ1-5; DNA: TGTGCCAGCAGCTTAGAAATGGGCAATAATCAGCCCCAGCATTTT; CDR3: CASSLEMGNNQPQHF
D: .; size: .; V: TRBV4-1; J: TRBJ2-7; DNA: TGCGCCAGCAGCCAAGTGGAACTAGATCTTGCCGAGCAGTACTTC; CDR3: CASSQVELDLAEQYF
D: .; size: .; V: TRBV30; J: TRBJ1-3; DNA: TGTGCCTGGAGAAGGGGTCAGAGCTCTGGAAACACCATATATTTT; CDR3: CAWRRGQSSGNTIYF
D: .; size: .; V: TRBV6-4; J: TRBJ2-2; DNA: TGTGCCAGCAGTCAGGGGCCCACCGGGGAGCTGTTTTTT; CDR3: CASSQGPTGELFF
D: TRBD1; size: .; V: TRBV5-1; J: TRBJ2-1; DNA: TGCGCCAGCAGCTTGACCGGCCGGACAGGCATTAGGGCAAATGAGCAGTTCTTC; CDR3: CASSLTGRTGIRANEQFF
D: TRBD1; size: .; V: TRBV19; J: TRBJ1-2; DNA: TGTGCCAGTAGTATTTTCCCCAGGGGGCTGAGAGGCTACACCTTC; CDR3: CASSIFPRGLRGYTF
D: .; size: .; V: TRBV27; J: TRBJ1-1; DNA: TGTGCCAGCAGTTTAAGTCGATACGGCACTGAAGCTTTCTTT; CDR3: CASSLSRYGTEAFF
D: TRBD1; size: once; V: TRBV2; J: TRBJ1-5; DNA: TGTGCCAGCAGTCCGGGTTGGGGGGACAGGGGTTCGCAGCCCCAGCATTTT; CDR3: CASSPGWGDRGSQPQHF
D: .; size: .; V: TRBV2; J: TRBJ2-2; DNA: TGTGCCAGCAGTCCCGGGGGCGCCGGGGAGCTGTTTTTT; CDR3: CASSPGGAGELFF
D: TRBD1; size: .; V: TRBV5-6; J: TRBJ1-2; DNA: TGTGCCAGCAGCTCGGACAGGGCCGACTATGGCTACACCTTC; CDR3: CASSSDRADYGYTF
D: TRBD2; size: .; V: TRBV6-5; J: TRBJ2-1; DNA: TGTGCCAGCAGACTTCTAGCGGGGGGATACAATGAGCAGTTCTTC; CDR3: CASRLLAGGYNEQFF
D: .; size: .; V: TRBV7-9; J: TRBJ1-2; DNA: TGTGCCAGCAGCCCTACAGGACTTCATGGCTACACCTTC; CDR3: CASSPTGLHGYTF
D: .; size: .; V: TRBV6-5; J: TRBJ1-2; DNA: TGTGCCAGCAGTTACTCCGTCGGGGTATCAAAGGGCTACACCTTC; CDR3: CASSYSVGVSKGYTF
D: .; size: .; V: TRBV6-6; J: TRBJ1-1; DNA: TGTGCCAGCAGTTACGGGGGAAACACTGAAGCTTTCTTT; CDR3: CASSYGGNTEAFF
D: TRBD2; size: .; V: TRBV6-1; J: TRBJ2-1; DNA: TGTGCCAGCAGTGAAGGAGCGGGGGGGAACAATGAGCAGTTCTTC; CDR3: CASSEGAGGNNEQFF
D: .; size: once; V: TRBV12-3/TRBV12-4; J: TRBJ1-2; DNA: TGTGCCAGCAGTTTAGCGGACTATGGCTACACCTTC; CDR3: CASSLADYGYTF
D: .; size: .; V: TRBV11-3; J: TRBJ2-1; DNA: TGTGCCAGCAGCCCCGGACAGGGACTATACAATGAGCAGTTCTTC; CDR3: CASSPGQGLYNEQFF
D: TRBD1; size: .; V: TRBV2; J: TRBJ2-1; DNA: TGTGCCAGCAGTTTTTCGGGACAGGTGTACAATGAGCAGTTCTTC; CDR3: CASSFSGQVYNEQFF
D: .; size: once; V: TRBV11-2; J: TRBJ1-1; DNA: TGTGCCAGCAGCGCGGGGATGAACACTGAAGCTTTCTTT; CDR3: CASSAGMNTEAFF
D: .; size: .; V: TRBV28; J: TRBJ1-5; DNA: TGTGCCAGCACCCCCCCCGGGGGACATAGCAATCAGCCCCAGCATTTT; CDR3: CASTPPGGHSNQPQHF
D: .; size: .; V: TRBV29-1; J: TRBJ2-5; DNA: TGTAGCGTTGAAGATCCCAGACAGTCCCAAGAGACCCAGTACTTC; CDR3: CSVEDPRQSQETQYF